This T cell receptor (beta chain) was documented in a study of blood T cell repertoires in COVID-19 (dated by TCRdb to the early 2020s). The study in broad terms: Samples covering the acute and convalescent phases of COVID-19 were provided by collaborators in the United States, Italy and Spain. A freely available public database, intended as a resource for researchers studying the immune response to SARS-CoV-2, is where the repertoires were released. Where available, HLA class I and class II types were obtained from metadata supplied by the sample provider rather than from assay-based typing. A de-identified subject ID, COVID-19 status, age in years and sex were almost always included in the sample metadata. Subjects who had been exposed to COVID-19, were actively infected with it, or had recovered from it provided the deeply sampled blood TCRbeta repertoires that made up the dataset. Samples came from the ongoing ImmuneRACE study (first 160 participants) plus 1,254 subjects from 6 global collaborators. The prospective study material was composed of cDNA or gDNA derived from T cells, B-cell-depleted T cells, or PBMCs.

At the junction V is shortened by 1 base and J by 3 bases; bases outside the gene matches: 9. CDR1 and CDR2 were assigned from the germline V gene as SGHVS and FQNEAQ. The CDR3, from cysteine to phenylalanine, totals 19 residues. The CDR3 DNA has 57 bases and is translated from base 1. What the research found in general, with its limitations: Clinical and demographic metadata were provided uncurated, with the amount varying by source and participant.

Points on this clone: Its recognized antigen is unknown. Base qualities are not provided; no much larger clone lies one nucleotide away.

In the prospective study, participants were about 18 to 95 years old, resided in around 25 geographic areas of the United States, and were enrolled through a virtual design. In the prospective study, participants were assigned to cohorts based on the clinical history participants reported in a screening survey and a study questionnaire. Exposed participants had been in contact, within 2 weeks of entering the study, with a person who had a PCR-confirmed or clinician-diagnosed case of COVID-19. In the prospective study, mobile phlebotomists collected whole blood, serum and a nasopharyngeal or oropharyngeal swab from each participant. Prospective study participants could optionally give additional blood draws and questionnaires over an approximately two-month period. Before DNA extraction, prospective study blood samples were shipped either frozen or at room temperature. TCRbeta CDR3 regions were amplified from genomic DNA using the immunoSEQ Assay, a bias-controlled multiplex PCR. The authors processed their data as follows. Nucleated cell counts per sample were estimated from amplification of reference gene primers within the assay. To quantify the absolute abundance of each unique TCRbeta CDR3 rearrangement, sequence reads were collapsed and filtered. For each sample, productive Simpson clonality was calculated as the square root of Simpson's diversity index over productive rearrangements. TCRdb's version of the immuneACCESS table is confined to in-frame rearrangements and falls short of the full clone set. An unresolved V gene accounts for under half of the shortfall where checked; the remainder is of unknown origin. The V and J calls and clone size come from that table; D and trimming were worked out from the DNA. Recorded for this sample are 350,000 to 450,000 clones; about nine tenths of them occurred a single time. Over 0.7% of the sample is taken by the ten largest.

The origin of this receptor is a woman in her forties who had been exposed to COVID-19. The specimen was PBMCs or T cells enriched from blood (not recorded which). Rearrangement joined TRBV7-8 to TRBJ2-5, with 15 junctional bases fitting TRBD2. The CDR3 sequence is CASSLEYGTSGRRKETQYF. In nucleotide form, the sequence is TGTGCCAGCAGCTTAGAATACGGGACTAGCGGGAGGCGTAAAGAGACCCAGTACTTC.